Below are 18 T cell receptor beta chains sequenced from a single sample in a study of T cell responses to AZD1222 COVID-19 vaccine. Only in-frame clones appear in the TCRdb table, and some are missing; sequencing was by immunoSEQ multiplex PCR. The data show around 120,000 clones, about 91% seen once. Source: peripheral blood, taken on day 0 of AZD1222 vaccination. The receptors stem from an adult in good health.

The chain carries TRBV29-1 and TRBJ1-5; D perhaps matches TRBD1 (5 bases). In germline, CDR1 is SQVTM, CDR2 ANQGSEA. Trimming took off 4 bases at V and 9 bases at J, with 13 bases between the two ends. The CDR3 contains 12 residues. The CDR3 loop is CSVGQSGSPQHF. In nucleotides, the CDR3 is TGCAGCGTTGGACAGTCAGGGTCGCCCCAGCATTTT.

This clone was seen a single time. The chain uses TRBV6-5 and TRBJ1-1; D might be TRBD1 (5 bases). V lost 1 base and J 1 base, leaving 10 bases between the germline ends. The CDR3 consists of 15 residues. CDR1 is MNHEY, CDR2 SVGAGI, per germline. The CDR3 nucleotides are TGTGCCAGCAGTTACTGGGGACCAGAGAACACTGAAGCTTTCTTT. Its translation: CASSYWGPENTEAFF.

The gene calls are TRBV13 and TRBJ2-5; the D call may be TRBD1 or TRBD2 (5 bases each). The germline V gene encodes CDR1 PRHDT and CDR2 FYEKMQ (reference sequence). The CDR3 sequence is 15 residues long. The V gene lost 3 bases and the J gene lost 4 bases, with 15 bases spanning the gap. CDR3 DNA: TGTGCCAGCAGCTTTAAACTGGGGGTGGGAGAGACCCAGTACTTC. This translates into CASSFKLGVGETQYF.

V and J are TRBV19 and TRBJ2-7; D tentatively fits TRBD1 or TRBD2 (6 bases each). Trimming stripped 1 base from V and 3 bases from J, with 10 bases between. Germline V gene data show CDR1 as LNHDA and CDR2 as SQIVND (reference sequence). This CDR3 comprises 14 residues. The CDR3 DNA reads as TGTGCCAGTAGTATAGTTGGAGGGGGCTACGAGCAGTACTTC. Its protein product is CASSIVGGGYEQYF.

The genes are TRBV5-4 and TRBJ2-1; TRBD2 matches at 8 bases. This CDR3 contains 16 residues. Per germline, CDR1 SGHNT and CDR2 YYREEE (reference sequence). Unmatched junction bases numbered 13, after V lost 3 bases and J lost 8 bases. CDR3 loop: CASSWDLGGLGDEQFF. For the CDR3, the DNA is TGTGCCAGCAGCTGGGACCTTGGGGGACTAGGAGATGAGCAGTTCTTC.

V is TRBV7-8 and J is TRBJ2-7; 7 bases are a match to TRBD1. Unmatched junction bases numbered 5, after V lost 1 base and J lost 5 bases. The length of the CDR3 is 14 residues. Germline V gene data show CDR1 as SGHVS and CDR2 as FQNEAQ. The CDR3 DNA reads as TGTGCCAGCAGCTTAGGAGGGGGCTGGGACGAGCAGTACTTC. This sequence encodes CASSLGGGWDEQYF.

The gene calls are TRBV5-1 and TRBJ2-1; TRBD1 matches at 9 bases. CDR1 is SGHRS, CDR2 YFSETQ, per germline. This CDR3 spans 16 amino acids. The V and J ends lost 4 bases and 4 bases, in that order; junction bases with no gene match: 9. CDR3 in amino acids: CASSGTWDRAYNEQFF. CDR3 sequence (DNA): TGCGCCAGCAGCGGAACCTGGGACAGGGCATACAATGAGCAGTTCTTC.

The chain uses TRBV29-1 and TRBJ2-7; TRBD2 matches at 8 bases. After removal of 4 bases from V and 5 bases from J, the junction contained 4 bases not matched to a gene. The germline V gene encodes CDR1 SQVTM and CDR2 ANQGSEA. This CDR3 is 12 amino acids long. CDR3 DNA: TGCAGCGTTGTCTGGACTAGCAACGAGCAGTACTTC. Encoded protein: CSVVWTSNEQYF.

The V and J genes are TRBV20-1 and TRBJ1-5; D ambiguous. V gave up 3 bases and J gave up 1 base, with 4 bases separating them. The CDR3 has 12 amino acids. Germline CDR1 DFQATT, CDR2 SNEGSKA (reference sequence). The CDR3 DNA sequence: TGCAGTGCTAGTGTGAGCAATCAGCCCCAGCATTTT. It yields the protein CSASVSNQPQHF.

This chain links TRBV9 with TRBJ2-1; 7 nucleotides agree with TRBD1. CDR3 length equals 20 residues. From germline, CDR1 is SGDLS and CDR2 YYNGEE. V dropped 2 bases and J dropped 0; count of bases not matched to a gene: 17. The CDR3 is CASSVPAPMRQGCSYNEQFF. The CDR3 DNA follows: TGTGCCAGCAGCGTGCCTGCCCCCATGCGACAGGGCTGCTCCTACAATGAGCAGTTCTTC.

The chain combines TRBV6-2 or TRBV6-3 with TRBJ1-1; D ambiguous. Trimming cost V 2 bases and J 4 bases, with 8 bases left between them. The CDR3 sequence is 13 residues long. Germline values: CDR1 MNHEY, CDR2 SVGEGT. CDR3 nucleotides: TGTGCCAGCAGTTACAGGGTGGCCACTGAAGCTTTCTTT. Translating it yields CASSYRVATEAFF.

A single count supports this clone. The CDR3 sequence is CASSQGGGRAEETQYF. In nucleotides, the CDR3 is TGCGCCAGCAGCCAAGGCGGCGGGAGGGCCGAAGAGACCCAGTACTTC. This sequence joins TRBV4-1 and TRBJ2-5, with 9 bases aligning to TRBD2. In germline, CDR1 is MGHRA, CDR2 YSYEKL. This CDR3 has 16 amino acids. With V trimmed by 1 base and J by 3 bases, 6 bases remained unmatched.

The chain employs TRBV29-1 and TRBJ2-7; 7 positions agree with TRBD1. Germline V CDR1 and CDR2: SQVTM, ANQGSEA. With 7 bases clipped from V and 0 bases from J, the junction kept 3 bases outside the gene matches. CDR3 length: 12 amino acids. CDR3 in DNA: TGCAGCGCTAGGGGGCCCTCCTACGAGCAGTACTTC. This translates into CSARGPSYEQYF.

This sequence joins TRBV11-2 and TRBJ2-5; D may be TRBD2 (6 bases). Per the germline V gene, CDR1 is SGHAT and CDR2 is FQNNGV. The ends were cut back, 5 bases at V and 5 bases at J, with 12 bases in the middle. The length of the CDR3 is 13 residues. The CDR3 DNA follows: TGTGCCAGCAGCGCCCACGGAGGGGAGACCCAGTACTTC. It codes for CASSAHGGETQYF. The variable domain in full, completed from reference TRBV11-2 and TRBJ2-5, reads EAGVAQSPRYKIIEKRQSVAFWCNPISGHATLYWYQQILGQGPKLLIQFQNNGVVDDSQLPKDRFSAERLKGVDSTLKIQPAKLEDSAVYLCASSAHGGETQYFGPGTRLLVL.

This chain uses TRBV15 with TRBJ1-1; maybe TRBD1 (5 bases). The CDR3 is made up of 15 amino acids. Between the trimmed V and J ends, which lost 0 bases and 1 base, there was a span of 9 bases. Germline V gene lookup returns CDR1 LNHNV and CDR2 YYDKDF (reference sequence). The CDR3 protein is CATSRDRVGNTEAFF. CDR3 DNA sequence: TGTGCCACCAGCAGAGACAGGGTTGGGAACACTGAAGCTTTCTTT. Using reference TRBV15 and TRBJ1-1 for the parts outside the CDR3, the full variable domain is DAMVIQNPRYQVTQFGKPVTLSCSQTLNHNVMYWYQQKSSQAPKLLFHYYDKDFNNEADTPDNFQSRRPNTSFCFLDIRSPGLGDTAMYLCATSRDRVGNTEAFFGQGTRLTVV.

This chain links TRBV27 with TRBJ2-3, with D possibly TRBD1 on 5 matching bases. V was trimmed by 4 bases and J by 2 bases, leaving 10 bases between them. CDR1 and CDR2 from the germline V gene are MNHEY and SMNVEV (reference sequence). This CDR3 region has 14 residues. The DNA of the CDR3 is TGTGCCAGCAGTTGGGGCTGGGCCACAGATACGCAGTATTTT. It is translated as CASSWGWATDTQYF.

The genes are TRBV9 and TRBJ2-3, with D maybe TRBD1 (5 bases). Germline lookup yields CDR1 SGDLS and CDR2 YYNGEE. The V end was cut by 0 bases, the J end by 5 bases, with 10 bases between. This CDR3 is built from 14 residues. CDR3 in amino acids: CASSVARVEDTQYF. As DNA, the CDR3 is TGTGCCAGCAGCGTAGCCAGGGTAGAAGATACGCAGTATTTT.

CDR3 in DNA: TGTGCCAGTGCCCGGGACTATATCAATGAGCAGTTCTTC. Translated: CASARDYINEQFF. The rearrangement links TRBV12-3 or TRBV12-4 to TRBJ2-1; 7 bases are shared with TRBD2. With V trimmed by 9 bases and J by 6 bases, 8 bases remained unmatched. The CDR3 is 13 residues long.